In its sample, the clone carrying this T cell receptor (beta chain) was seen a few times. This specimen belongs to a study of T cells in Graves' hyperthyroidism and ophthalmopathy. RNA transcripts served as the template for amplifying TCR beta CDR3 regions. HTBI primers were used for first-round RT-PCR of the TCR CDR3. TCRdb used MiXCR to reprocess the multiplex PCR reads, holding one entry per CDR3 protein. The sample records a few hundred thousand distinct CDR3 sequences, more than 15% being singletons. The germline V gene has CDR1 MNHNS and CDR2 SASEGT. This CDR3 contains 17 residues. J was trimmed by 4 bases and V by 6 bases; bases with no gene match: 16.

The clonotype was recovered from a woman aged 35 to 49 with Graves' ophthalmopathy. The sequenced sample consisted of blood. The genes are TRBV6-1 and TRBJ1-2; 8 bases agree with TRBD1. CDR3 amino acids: CASRTNAAGGGSYGYTF. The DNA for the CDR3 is TGTGCCAGCAGAACCAACGCGGCAGGGGGCGGGAGCTATGGCTACACCTTC.